The entry below gives a single TCR beta chain sequence along with its context. Its target is not known. V lost 5 bases and J lost 2; bases outside the gene matches: 8. Germline lookup yields CDR1 SGHRS and CDR2 YFSETQ. The CDR3 length is 16 residues. Method: immunoSEQ multiplex PCR; TCRdb's copy keeps in-frame clones and lacks some. The top ten hold about 0.4% of the sample, which has roughly 1.5 million clones, approximately 98% seen once. This record comes from a study of shared clonotypes between healthy human individuals. At the level of the study: Donors had three CD4 naive, three CD4 memory, two CD8 naive and one CD8 memory plate apiece.

The study, taken as a whole, reports: Between a few donors, naive CD4 clonotypes were shared at a level of about 5%. Compared with memory subsets, naive subsets generally had larger estimated richness.

This rearrangement joins TRBV5-1 to TRBJ2-1, with TRBD1 matching 9 bases. What was sequenced was naive CD4+ T cells sorted from blood. The subset here: CD45RA+ positively selected. The receptor was derived from a man aged 30-40 years in good health. The CDR3 nucleotides read TGCGCCAGCAGACCCGGGACAGGGCCTACCTACAATGAGCAGTTCTTC. Its protein product is CASRPGTGPTYNEQFF.